This T cell receptor (beta chain) emerged from a study of blood T cell repertoires in COVID-19. Looking at the study overall: The study drew acute and convalescent COVID-19 samples from the United States, Italy and Spain. The cDNA or gDNA used as material had been derived from T cells, B-cell-depleted T cells, or PBMCs.

TCRdb keeps only in-frame clones here, not all; method: immunoSEQ multiplex PCR. This table has approximately 290,000 clones, about 85% appearing once. The CDR3 contains 12 residues. V was clipped by 6 bases and J by 8 bases, with 13 bases between them. The V gene's germline CDR1 is MNHEY and CDR2 SVGAGI. The chain is built from TRBV6-5 and TRBJ1-2, with D perhaps TRBD1 (6 bases). Sequencing was done on a sample of peripheral blood. The TCR comes from a man aged 18 to 30 with active or convalescent COVID-19. In DNA form, the CDR3 reads TGTGCCAGCAGAGGGGGAGAAGGCGGCTACACCTTC. Its protein product is CASRGGEGGYTF.